Below are 25 T cell receptor beta chains sequenced from a single sample in a study of CD4 and CD8 cells across lung adenocarcinoma regions. TCRdb reanalysed the PCR reads using MiXCR and keeps one entry per CDR3 protein. The sample holds under 8,000 distinct CDR3 sequences, approximately 50% seen once. Sequencing was performed on CD8+ T cells from the center of a lung tumor. These receptors originate from a male donor with lung adenocarcinoma. The CD4 and CD8 labels of this study may be unreliable.

The rearrangement joins TRBV7-2 to TRBJ2-1; no firm D call. CDR1 is SGHTA and CDR2 is FQGNSA in the germline V gene. The CDR3 has 11 amino acids. Trimming cost V 5 bases and J 10 bases, with 9 bases left between them. CDR3 in amino acids: CASSQDVEQFF. The CDR3 DNA is TGTGCCAGCAGCCAGGACGTAGAGCAGTTCTTC.

V usage is TRBV6-1 and J usage is TRBJ2-1; no reliable D call. Trimming removed 4 bases from V and 5 bases from J, with 12 bases in between. The CDR3 loop spans 14 amino acids. Germline V gives CDR1 MNHNS, CDR2 SASEGT. The CDR3 here is CASSGYSGNNEQFF. The CDR3 region has the DNA TGTGCCAGCAGTGGGTACTCTGGTAACAATGAGCAGTTCTTC.

This clonotype was seen at least ten times. Just one base apart from a much larger clone, this may be a read error. This rearrangement joins TRBV6-1 to TRBJ2-5; TRBD2 agrees at 8 bases. Trimming at V came to 1 base and at J to 13 bases, leaving 14 bases not matched to a gene. The CDR3 has 15 residues. Germline CDR1 and CDR2: MNHNS and SASEGT. The CDR3 sequence is CASSEERLASPRPYF. The DNA of the CDR3 is TGTGCCAGCAGTGAAGAGAGACTAGCGTCCCCTAGGCCGTACTTC.

This clonotype turned up a few times. J is TRBJ2-3 and V is TRBV20-1; the D is unclear. The germline CDR1 and CDR2 sequences are DFQATT and SNEGSKA (reference sequence). V dropped 2 bases and J dropped 4 bases, with 4 bases sitting between them. The CDR3 extends over 11 amino acids. CDR3 amino acids: CSARRADTQYF. In DNA form, the CDR3 reads TGCAGTGCTAGAAGGGCAGATACGCAGTATTTT.

There are many counts of this clonotype. DNA for the CDR3: TGTGCCAGCAGCCCGGAGGGTAGTACTAGCGGCTACTCCTACAATGAGCAGTTCTTC. Its protein product is CASSPEGSTSGYSYNEQFF. The gene calls are TRBV7-6 and TRBJ2-1; TRBD2 agrees at 8 bases. Trimming cost V 5 bases and J 0 bases; bases outside gene matches: 15. CDR3 size: 19 residues. Germline CDR1 and CDR2: SGHVS and FNYEAQ.

The chain joins TRBV10-1 to TRBJ2-1; either TRBD1 or TRBD2 may supply D (5 bases each). The J call may be mistaken, given a closer DNA end match to TRBJ2-7. The CDR3 contains 18 residues. The germline V gene has CDR1 WNHNN and CDR2 SYGVQD (reference sequence). The CDR3 DNA follows: TGCGCCAGCAGTGTACCCCTCTTGTGGGGACCTAGCTCCTACGAGCAGTACTTC. Protein sequence: CASSVPLLWGPSSYEQYF.

The CDR3 DNA reads as TGTGCCAGCAGCGTCCTCGGGACTCCCGACCAGTACTTC. It yields the protein CASSVLGTPDQYF. The chain employs TRBV27 and TRBJ2-1; tentative D call: TRBD2 (6 bases). TRBJ2-5 matches the DNA end more closely, so the J call is doubtful. This CDR3 has 13 amino acids. Germline V CDR1 and CDR2: MNHEY, SMNVEV (reference sequence).

This clonotype was observed a few times. The V and J genes are TRBV6-1 and TRBJ2-5; tentative D call: TRBD1 (5 bases). Germline assignment: CDR1 MNHNS and CDR2 SASEGT. V was pared by 3 bases and J by 7 bases, with 15 bases between. The CDR3 loop spans 14 amino acids. CDR3 nucleotides: TGTGCCAGCAGTGAGGGGCTCCTCTGGGGGACCCAGTACTTC. Its protein is CASSEGLLWGTQYF.

The chain recombines TRBV6-1 with TRBJ2-1, with D unclear. V lost 9 bases to trimming and J lost 4 bases, with 19 bases between them. CDR1 is MNHNS, CDR2 SASEGT, per germline. The CDR3 covers 15 residues. In nucleotides, the CDR3 is TGTGCCAGTACTCGAGACGGTAACCCTTACAATGAGCAGTTCTTC. Its protein is CASTRDGNPYNEQFF.

This rearrangement joins TRBV30 to TRBJ1-2; D possibly corresponds to TRBD1 (5 bases). The V end lost 2 bases, the J end lost 5 bases, and 9 bases lay between the germline ends. Germline CDR1 reads GTSNPN; CDR2 reads SVGIG (reference sequence). The CDR3 has 12 residues. In nucleotides, the CDR3 is TGTGCCTGGAGTCTGGGGGGGTATGGCTACACCTTC. It encodes CAWSLGGYGYTF.

This clonotype came up many times. The V gene is TRBV27, the J gene TRBJ2-7, with a weak D call TRBD1 (5 bases). The germline V and J ends were trimmed by 3 bases and 8 bases, with 14 bases remaining between them. This CDR3 spans 13 amino acids. In germline, CDR1 is MNHEY, CDR2 SMNVEV (reference sequence). The CDR3 DNA sequence: TGTGCCAGCAGTTTCCAGGGCCCTCGGAAGCAGTACTTC. Translating gives CASSFQGPRKQYF.

This chain connects TRBV27 to TRBJ1-2, with 8 bases lining up with TRBD1. Germline V gene lookup returns CDR1 MNHEY and CDR2 SMNVEV (reference sequence). J gave up 4 bases and V 5 bases, and 6 bases lay outside the gene matches. This CDR3 region has 14 residues. CDR3 DNA sequence: TGTGCCAGCAGTCCGACAGGGGAGGGCTATGGCTACACCTTC. Protein sequence: CASSPTGEGYGYTF.

A word on this clonotype: An end of the junction does not agree with germline; a read error may underlie this. The chain employs TRBV6-5 and TRBJ2-5; maybe TRBD2 (5 bases). Germline V lookup: CDR1 MNHEY, CDR2 SVGAGI. The CDR3 sequence is 12 residues long. The CDR3 spells CASSSMGETQYF. The DNA for the CDR3 is TGTGCCAGCAGTTCGATGGGAGAGACGCAGTACTTC.

The chain combines TRBV12-3 or TRBV12-4 with TRBJ2-2, with 9 bases identical to TRBD1. This CDR3 is built from 14 residues. Trimming took 11 bases from V and 0 from J; bases not matched to a gene: 4. The CDR3 bases are TGTGCCGGTGGGGACAGGGCGAACACCGGGGAGCTGTTTTTT. Protein: CAGGDRANTGELFF.

This chain joins TRBV6-1 and TRBJ2-4; weak D call: TRBD1 (5 bases). Germline V gives CDR1 MNHNS, CDR2 SASEGT. Trimming cost V 9 bases and J 13 bases, with 22 bases left between them. CDR3 length: 13 amino acids. This chain's CDR3 is CARGLSGTDTQYF. The CDR3 DNA follows: TGTGCCAGGGGGCTGTCAGGCACAGATACGCAGTACTTC.

This clonotype was picked up many times. The CDR3: CASSERGSSYNEQFF. As DNA, the CDR3 is TGCGCCAGCAGTGAGAGGGGGAGCTCCTACAATGAGCAGTTCTTC. This sequence joins TRBV10-1 and TRBJ2-1; tentatively, D is TRBD1 (6 bases). Germline V gene lookup returns CDR1 WNHNN and CDR2 SYGVQD (reference sequence). V lost 2 bases and J lost 0, with 8 bases in between. The CDR3 totals 15 residues.

This clonotype was picked up a small number of times. The rearrangement links TRBV6-1 to TRBJ2-5, with 7 bases lining up with TRBD2. Germline-derived CDR1 and CDR2 are MNHNS and SASEGT. The CDR3 is 15 residues long. V lost 1 base and J lost 2; bases outside the gene matches: 4. The CDR3 loop is CASSEGAGEQETQYF. The CDR3 nucleotides read TGTGCCAGCAGTGAAGGGGCGGGAGAGCAAGAGACCCAGTACTTC.

The chain employs TRBV12-3 or TRBV12-4 and TRBJ2-1; 14 positions match TRBD2. Germline trimming cut 6 bases from V and 9 bases from J; bases unmatched to any gene: 13. CDR3 length equals 17 residues. In DNA, the CDR3 is TGTGCCAGCAGCCCCGGGACTAGCGGGAGTGAGGGGAGTGAGCAGTTCTTC. This codes for CASSPGTSGSEGSEQFF.

This clonotype was counted only a few times. The V call is TRBV6-1, the J call TRBJ2-5; the D gene could be TRBD1 or TRBD2 (5 bases each). Germline V CDR1 and CDR2: MNHNS, SASEGT. The CDR3 sequence is 15 residues long. The V and J ends lost 4 bases and 3 bases respectively, with 15 bases between them. CDR3 in DNA: TGTGCCAGCAGTGGGACACTAGGTTTGAAAGAGACCCAGTACTTC. Amino acid sequence: CASSGTLGLKETQYF.

The V gene is TRBV6-1, the J gene TRBJ2-1; 8 positions agree with TRBD2. The CDR3 is made up of 14 amino acids. Germline V gene data show CDR1 as MNHNS and CDR2 as SASEGT. Trimming cost V 6 bases and J 8 bases; bases outside gene matches: 9. The chain's CDR3 is CASSSGGLLDEQFF. CDR3 in DNA: TGTGCCAGCAGCTCGGGGGGGCTTTTAGATGAGCAGTTCTTC.

V gene TRBV6-1 combines with J gene TRBJ2-3; D gene ambiguous. The CDR3 runs 15 residues. V was clipped by 6 bases and J by 1 base, with 14 bases between them. Germline V gene sequence: CDR1 MNHNS, CDR2 SASEGT. In DNA, the CDR3 is TGTGCCAGCAGCGAGTCTAAGGCAGGCACAGATACGCAGTATTTT. The encoded protein is CASSESKAGTDTQYF.

The sample holds many counts of this clonotype. J is TRBJ2-2 and V is TRBV6-1; a weak D match, TRBD1 (6 bases). The germline CDR1 and CDR2 sequences are MNHNS and SASEGT. V lost 4 bases and J 0 bases, leaving 12 bases between the germline ends. The CDR3 extends over 16 amino acids. The CDR3 sequence: CASSARTASNTGELFF. The CDR3 DNA is TGTGCCAGCAGTGCTAGGACAGCCTCGAACACCGGGGAGCTGTTTTTT.

This clonotype was seen at least ten times. This chain links TRBV7-2 with TRBJ2-6; the D is unclear. Trimming removed 8 bases from V and 4 bases from J, with 9 bases in between. Germline V lookup: CDR1 SGHTA, CDR2 FQGNSA. This CDR3 is 13 amino acids long. The CDR3 protein is CASAPDGANVLTF. The CDR3 DNA reads as TGTGCCAGCGCTCCCGACGGGGCCAACGTCCTGACTTTC.

This sequence joins TRBV6-1 and TRBJ2-2, with 9 bases lining up with TRBD2. The CDR3 spans 16 residues. After removal of 7 bases from V and 1 base from J, the junction contained 7 bases not matched to a gene. CDR1 is MNHNS and CDR2 is SASEGT in the germline V gene. CDR3 residues: CASNIETSGNTGELFF. In DNA form, the CDR3 reads TGTGCCAGCAACATAGAGACTAGCGGGAACACCGGGGAGCTGTTTTTT.

The chain joins TRBV6-1 to TRBJ2-5, with TRBD1 as a possible D gene (6 bases). The J call may be incorrect, as the DNA end agrees better with TRBJ2-7. The CDR3 extends over 14 amino acids. Germline V gives CDR1 MNHNS, CDR2 SASEGT. The CDR3 reads CASSLSRGTYEQYF. Here the CDR3 DNA reads TGTGCCAGCAGCCTTAGCAGGGGAACCTACGAGCAGTACTTC.